This entry is about one T cell receptor beta chain. The target of this receptor is not known. A much larger clonotype is one base distant, so this may be a read error. Including cysteine and phenylalanine, the CDR3 has 16 amino acids. The read is trimmed to its CDR3 DNA, 48 bases read in frame from base 1. The germline V gene encodes CDR1 MDHEN and CDR2 SYDVKM. From V the trimming removes 5 bases and from J it removes 5 bases, while the gene matches leave 10 bases of the junction unaccounted for. The data are from a study of T-cell reconstitution after alpha-beta-depleted transplantation in children (TCRdb year 2016). For context, the study as a whole: T-cell immune reconstitution after TCRalphabeta/CD19-depleted allogeneic hematopoietic cell transplantation in children was quantitatively tracked in the study by means of TCR repertoire profiling.

The library relied on PCR. Data came from an Illumina HiSeq 2500. TCR library preparation used molecular barcoding, with unique molecular identifiers applied to normalize quantification of the TCRbeta repertoire. TCRdb's own reprocessing of the public reads used fastp at Q25 and MiXCR and kept productive beta chains. Rows are combined by CDR3 protein, so each entry shows the most common genes and DNA. A total of about 260,000 distinct CDR3 sequences appear in this sample, 8.2% of them only once. The top ten clonotypes cover 6.3% of the sample. Reading the label with the study, this specimen's treatment or condition is: allogeneic hematopoietic cell transplantation with graft depleted of TCRalphabeta T cells and CD19 B cells. Transplant recipients were children who received TCRalphabeta/CD19-depleted allogeneic hematopoietic cell grafts. What the study reported, not specific to this receptor: The apparently early recovery of alphabetaT-cell counts about two months after transplant reportedly depended on only several hundred rapidly expanded clones that came from non-depleted graft cells. The high TCRbeta diversity at day 60 in some patients was ascribed to recipient T cells and intrathymic progenitors that had survived conditioning. Over subsequent months, a decline in hyperexpanded clone frequencies was noted, and after one year, T-cell counts and TCRbeta diversity were mostly ascribed to newly produced T cells.

Specimen: PBMCs, mostly from graft donor cells, collected 180 days after TCRalphabeta/CD19-depleted stem cell transplant. The chain is made from TRBV28 and TRBJ2-7; TRBD2 agrees with 12 junctional bases. This sequence was found in a male patient between 10 and 17 years old who had a stem cell transplant for acute lymphoblastic leukemia, so the T cells may come from the graft donor. CDR3 sequence: CASSPWTSGIGHEQYF. DNA sequence: TGTGCCAGCAGTCCGTGGACTAGCGGGATCGGACACGAGCAGTACTTC.